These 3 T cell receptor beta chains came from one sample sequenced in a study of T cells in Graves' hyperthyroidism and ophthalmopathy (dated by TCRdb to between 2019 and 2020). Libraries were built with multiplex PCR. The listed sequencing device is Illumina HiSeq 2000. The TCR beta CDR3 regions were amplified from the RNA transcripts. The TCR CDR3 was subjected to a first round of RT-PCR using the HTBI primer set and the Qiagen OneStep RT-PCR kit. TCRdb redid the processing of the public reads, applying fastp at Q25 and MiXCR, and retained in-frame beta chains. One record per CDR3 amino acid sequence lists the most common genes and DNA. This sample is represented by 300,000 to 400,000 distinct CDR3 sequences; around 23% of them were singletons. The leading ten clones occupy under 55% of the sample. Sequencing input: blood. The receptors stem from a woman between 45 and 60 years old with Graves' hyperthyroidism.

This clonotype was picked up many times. In nucleotides, the CDR3 is TGTGCCAGCAGATTGCGGAGCTCTGGGGCCAACGTCCTGACTTTC. Protein: CASRLRSSGANVLTF. V gene TRBV28 combines with J gene TRBJ2-6, with D unresolved. This CDR3 has 15 amino acids. The V and J ends lost 6 bases and 0 bases respectively, with 9 bases between them. The germline gives CDR1 MDHEN, CDR2 SYDVKM.

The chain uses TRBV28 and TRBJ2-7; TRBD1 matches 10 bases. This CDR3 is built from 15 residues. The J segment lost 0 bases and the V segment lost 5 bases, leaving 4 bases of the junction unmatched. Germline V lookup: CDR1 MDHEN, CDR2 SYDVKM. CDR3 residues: CASSPTGGRSYEQYF. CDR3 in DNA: TGTGCCAGCAGTCCGACAGGGGGCCGCTCCTACGAGCAGTACTTC.

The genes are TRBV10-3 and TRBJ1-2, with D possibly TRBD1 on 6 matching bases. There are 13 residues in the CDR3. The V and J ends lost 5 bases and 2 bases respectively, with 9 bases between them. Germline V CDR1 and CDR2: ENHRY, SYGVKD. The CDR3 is CAISPGENYGYTF. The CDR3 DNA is TGTGCCATCAGTCCAGGGGAAAACTATGGCTACACCTTC.